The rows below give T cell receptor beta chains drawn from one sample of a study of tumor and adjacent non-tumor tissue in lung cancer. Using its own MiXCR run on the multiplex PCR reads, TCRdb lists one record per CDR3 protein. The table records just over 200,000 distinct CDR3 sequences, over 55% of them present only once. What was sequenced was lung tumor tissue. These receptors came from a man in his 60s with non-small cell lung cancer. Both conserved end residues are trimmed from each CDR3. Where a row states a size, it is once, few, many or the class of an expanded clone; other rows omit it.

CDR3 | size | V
ASSVDSVSYEQF | . | TRBV11-1
ASSPVGQGLNEQF | . | TRBV5-1
ANTPEGSGVNNEQF | . | TRBV6-2/TRBV6-3
ASSQSQGVTETY | . | TRBV4-1
ASSESGSLGVAF | . | TRBV6-1
RAETSGGWNEQF | . | TRBV20-1
ASSLEANSPHN | . | TRBV11-3
ASSQHGQGGGYEPY | . | TRBV4-2
ASRSSHLNTEAF | . | TRBV6-5
SARDGQRGTEAF | few | TRBV20-1
ASSLDFTFHEQF | many | TRBV11-2
ASSYGTSGSVDTQY | few | TRBV6-6
AISQGQGQSDTQF | . | TRBV4-3
ASSSLGGPTEAF | few | TRBV12-3/TRBV12-4
AIGVWNQPQH | medium-sized | TRBV6-1
ASSLEGANEQF | many | TRBV5-4
ASSVTGGANGYT | . | TRBV19
ANSCGDRYQETQY | . | TRBV11-2
IVEDRQDISNYGYT | . | TRBV29-1
SALKTSTSSYEQY | . | TRBV20-1
ASSQYVPGSLGTETF | . | TRBV4-3
ASWGDGGRDNQPQY | . | TRBV2
ASSLRLTGAYEQY | . | TRBV11-2
ASSPSGRRTKNIQY | . | TRBV6-2/TRBV6-3
ASSFFLGGSNQPQH | many | TRBV12-3/TRBV12-4
VSSLEGGAVYNEQF | . | TRBV5-8
ASSPRAGRESLLY | . | TRBV11-2
ASMMTGDYDYT | . | TRBV6-1
ASSIRAEAF | many | TRBV11-3
SAKLAVPHYEQY | . | TRBV20-1
ANSSRQGRPEAF | . | TRBV11-2
AWSLQGANTEAF | . | TRBV30
ASSLAGPYNEQF | . | TRBV7-9
ASRLGQGARTGELF | . | TRBV4-1
ASSLQGGGETQY | . | TRBV6-5
ASSLDFGEQF | few | TRBV28
ASSPVLAGMEDTLY | . | TRBV4-2
ASSTGYTGELF | . | TRBV5-1
ASSYVAGVPGTQY | . | TRBV6-5
ASSATGLAGVYEQY | . | TRBV10-2
ASSLAHGLAANTGELF | . | TRBV7-8
ATRRSTSDTQY | once | TRBV19
AGSLGSGRGETHY | . | TRBV11-1
SARSGDSSFLNYCYT | . | TRBV20-1
SAFYRTGNEQS | . | TRBV29-1
SVLGGEGGENTEAF | . | TRBV29-1
ASSSLVGGPGNEQI | . | TRBV11-3
ASSFAGQGGAYT | . | TRBV12-3/TRBV12-4
SARASGSSSEQY | . | TRBV20-1
ARSSSGLASYEQY | . | TRBV7-8
ASSVRTGGLGTQY | . | TRBV6-1
VSILDRVTLF | . | TRBV5-5
ASSLGELAGSSYNEQF | . | TRBV5-4